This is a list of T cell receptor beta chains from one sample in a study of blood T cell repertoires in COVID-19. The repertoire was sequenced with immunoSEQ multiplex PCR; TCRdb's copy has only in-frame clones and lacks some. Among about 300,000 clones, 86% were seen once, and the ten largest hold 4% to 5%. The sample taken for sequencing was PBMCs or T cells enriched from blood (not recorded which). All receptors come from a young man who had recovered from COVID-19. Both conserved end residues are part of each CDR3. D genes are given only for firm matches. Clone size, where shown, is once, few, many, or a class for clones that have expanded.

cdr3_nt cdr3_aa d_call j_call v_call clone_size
TGTGCCAGCACCATAAACGACAGGGGGCTGGATGGCTACACCTTC CASTINDRGLDGYTF TRBD1 TRBJ1-2 TRBV28 many
TGCGCCAGCAGCTGGCTGGCGGGAGGGTCAGATACGCAGTATTTT CASSWLAGGSDTQYF TRBD2 TRBJ2-3 TRBV5-1 NA
TGCGCCAGCGGCGAACCAGGTGGAGAGACCCAGTACTTC CASGEPGGETQYF NA TRBJ2-5 TRBV5-1 NA
TGTGCCAGCAGCTCCGCTCCGGGTAACACTGAAGCTTTCTTT CASSSAPGNTEAFF NA TRBJ1-1 TRBV7-9 NA
TGTGCCAGCAGTGCGGGGGTAAACGAGCAGTACTTC CASSAGVNEQYF TRBD2 TRBJ2-7 TRBV12-3/TRBV12-4 NA
TGTGCCAGCAGCACTGGACAGGGTCAAACTGAAGCTTTCTTT CASSTGQGQTEAFF TRBD1 TRBJ1-1 TRBV7-9 NA
TGTGCCATCAGGGTGGGAGGATTGAACACTGAAGCTTTCTTT CAIRVGGLNTEAFF NA TRBJ1-1 TRBV10-3 NA
TGCGCCAGCAGCTCGGACTCGTCTCGCACCGGGGAGCTGTTTTTT CASSSDSSRTGELFF NA TRBJ2-2 TRBV5-1 NA
TGCAGCGTTAGTCATCCGGGGTGGGATGAGCAGTTCTTC CSVSHPGWDEQFF NA TRBJ2-1 TRBV29-1 once
TGCGCCAGCAGTGTCGAAGGGCAGGGCGTAAGAGGCTACACCTTC CASSVEGQGVRGYTF NA TRBJ1-2 TRBV5-1 NA
TGTGCCAGCAGCTTAATCAGGATTAATTCACCCCTCCACTTT CASSLIRINSPLHF NA TRBJ1-6 TRBV7-2 NA
TGTGCCAGCAGTCGAGACAGGCTCGAGACCCAGTACTTC CASSRDRLETQYF NA TRBJ2-5 TRBV7-2 NA
TGCGCCAGCAGTGAGATAAGGGGGCCCGGGGAGCTGTTTTTT CASSEIRGPGELFF TRBD1 TRBJ2-2 TRBV10-1 few
TGTGCCAGCAGTCCCGGTATGGTCTCTGGAAACACCATATATTTT CASSPGMVSGNTIYF NA TRBJ1-3 TRBV28 NA
TGTGCCAGCAGTGGGACAGACTTCTATGGCTACACCTTC CASSGTDFYGYTF TRBD1 TRBJ1-2 TRBV12-3/TRBV12-4 once
TGTGCCAGCAGCTTATCGGGAAACACCATATATTTT CASSLSGNTIYF NA TRBJ1-3 TRBV7-9 NA
TGTGCCAGCAGTTTAGGGCAGGGCCCCTACGAGCAGTACTTC CASSLGQGPYEQYF NA TRBJ2-7 TRBV27 NA
TGTGCCACCAGCAGAGATTACGGGGACAGCAACTCCTATGGCTACACCTTC CATSRDYGDSNSYGYTF TRBD1 TRBJ1-2 TRBV15 NA
TGTGCCAGCAGTGATGTGACTAGAACAGCCGGGGAGCTGTTTTTT CASSDVTRTAGELFF NA TRBJ2-2 TRBV25-1 few
TGTGCCAGCAGTTCCCCTCCGTCAGATACGCAGTATTTT CASSSPPSDTQYF NA TRBJ2-3 TRBV6-5 once
TGTGCCAGCAGCTCTGAGAGCTCCTATAATTCACCCCTCCACTTT CASSSESSYNSPLHF NA TRBJ1-6 TRBV7-6 NA
TGTGCCAGCACCCCTAGGGGGGGTGGCCCCTACGAGCAGTACTTC CASTPRGGGPYEQYF NA TRBJ2-7 TRBV28 NA
TGTGCCTCGGGGGGGCCGCTGGCTGAGCAGTACTTC CASGGPLAEQYF TRBD2 TRBJ2-7 TRBV6-5 NA
TGCAGCGTCGGGACAGGGACTTACGAGCAGTACTTC CSVGTGTYEQYF TRBD1 TRBJ2-7 TRBV29-1 NA
TGTGCCAGCAGCCCGGACTGGATAAATGAGCAGTTCTTC CASSPDWINEQFF NA TRBJ2-1 TRBV7-8 NA
TGTGCCAGCAGTGGGTTACAGGGGAAAAACTATGGCTACACCTTC CASSGLQGKNYGYTF TRBD1 TRBJ1-2 TRBV2 NA
TGTGCCAGCAGTACCGGGACAGGGGGCTTAGACCTCCACTTT CASSTGTGGLDLHF TRBD1 TRBJ1-6 TRBV28 NA
TGCGCCAGCAGCCGGAGCGGACAAGAGACCCAGTACTTC CASSRSGQETQYF NA TRBJ2-5 TRBV5-1 NA
TGTGCCAGCAGCGTCCGTTCGGCGGGGGGCACAGATACGCAGTATTTT CASSVRSAGGTDTQYF TRBD2 TRBJ2-3 TRBV9 once
TGTGCCAGCAGCCAAGTAGCGGGGGGCGGTGAGCAGTTCTTC CASSQVAGGGEQFF TRBD2 TRBJ2-1 TRBV14 NA
TGCAGTGCTAGTCAAGCGGGGGCTTCCGGGGAGCTGTTTTTT CSASQAGASGELFF TRBD2 TRBJ2-2 TRBV20-1 NA
TGTGCCAGTAGTCTAGACAGGGTCTCCTACAATGAGCAGTTCTTC CASSLDRVSYNEQFF TRBD1 TRBJ2-1 TRBV19 NA
TGTGCCAGCAGCCCGGAAGACACCGAACCCTATGGCTACACCTTC CASSPEDTEPYGYTF NA TRBJ1-2 TRBV5-6 NA
TGTGCCAGCTCACCCCGGGACAGGGGTCTCGAGCAGTACTTC CASSPRDRGLEQYF TRBD1 TRBJ2-7 TRBV18 NA
TGTGCCAGCAGCTTGACAAACTCAAACACTGAAGCTTTCTTT CASSLTNSNTEAFF NA TRBJ1-1 TRBV11-3 NA
TGTGCCAGCAGAACGACAGTAGGTGCAACTAATGAAAAACTGTTTTTT CASRTTVGATNEKLFF NA TRBJ1-4 TRBV2 NA
TGCGCCAGCAGTCAGTTCGGCGGAACCAACGAGGCTTTCTTT CASSQFGGTNEAFF NA TRBJ1-1 TRBV5-1 NA
TGTGCCATCAGCGGGACTAGCGGGGGCACAGATACGCAGTATTTT CAISGTSGGTDTQYF TRBD2 TRBJ2-3 TRBV10-3 NA
TGTGCCAGCAGAAGACTAGCGGGAGGTTTAGATACGCAGTATTTT CASRRLAGGLDTQYF TRBD2 TRBJ2-3 TRBV5-4 NA
TGCGCCCCGGGGGTAGCGGGGAACCAAGAGACCCAGTACTTC CAPGVAGNQETQYF TRBD2 TRBJ2-5 TRBV5-1 NA
TGTGCCAGCAGTTCCGTCCACAGGGACACCGGGGAGCTGTTTTTT CASSSVHRDTGELFF NA TRBJ2-2 TRBV6-5 NA
TGTGCCAGCAGCCGAGCGGGGGCAACCTACGAGCAGTACTTC CASSRAGATYEQYF TRBD2 TRBJ2-7 TRBV28 NA
TGCGCCAGCAGCTTCGGCAGGGAATCATCCCCTCTTAATTCACCCCTCCACTTT CASSFGRESSPLNSPLHF NA TRBJ1-6 TRBV5-1 NA
TGTGCCAGCAGCTCTAACTATGGCTACACCTTC CASSSNYGYTF NA TRBJ1-2 TRBV12-3/TRBV12-4 NA
TGCGCCAGCAGCGGGGACAGGGGTTACGAGCAGTACTTC CASSGDRGYEQYF TRBD1 TRBJ2-7 TRBV5-1 NA
TGTGCCAGCAGCCACAGGGCCTCGGGGGGCGAAAAACTGTTTTTT CASSHRASGGEKLFF NA TRBJ1-4 TRBV28 NA
TGTGCCAGCAGCTTACTCGGGGGGGACACTGAAGCTTTCTTT CASSLLGGDTEAFF NA TRBJ1-1 TRBV7-8 once
TGCGCCAGCAGCCAAGATTCCGGGACAGGGTCCTACGAGCAGTACTTC CASSQDSGTGSYEQYF TRBD1 TRBJ2-7 TRBV4-1 NA
TGTGCCAGTAGTATTCTCCCTTGGGGACAGGGGGAAGGAGGAGGCAATCAGCCCCAGCATTTT CASSILPWGQGEGGGNQPQHF TRBD1 TRBJ1-5 TRBV19 NA
TGTGCCAGCAGCTTAATGGGGAGAAGGATTAGAGAGACCCAGTACTTC CASSLMGRRIRETQYF NA TRBJ2-5 TRBV13 NA
TGTGCCAGCAGTTCGCGACAGGGGGGGAACACTGAAGCTTTCTTT CASSSRQGGNTEAFF TRBD1 TRBJ1-1 TRBV6-6 few
TGTGCCAGCAGTGGACAGTTGAACACTGAAGCTTTCTTT CASSGQLNTEAFF NA TRBJ1-1 TRBV12-3/TRBV12-4 few
TGTGCCAGCAGTCAGATCCTGGGCCAGAACCGTGAAGCTTTCTTT CASSQILGQNREAFF NA TRBJ1-1 TRBV28 NA